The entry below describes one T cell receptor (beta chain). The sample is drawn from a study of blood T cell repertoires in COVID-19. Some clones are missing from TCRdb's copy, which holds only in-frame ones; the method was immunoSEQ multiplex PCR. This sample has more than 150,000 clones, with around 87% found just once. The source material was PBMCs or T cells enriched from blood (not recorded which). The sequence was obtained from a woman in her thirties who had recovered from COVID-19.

The CDR3 region is CASSIAPAGGDYGYTF. The CDR3 DNA sequence: TGTGCCAGCTCAATCGCCCCGGCTGGCGGGGACTATGGCTACACCTTC. The chain combines TRBV18 with TRBJ1-2; D not certain. Germline CDR1 reads KGHSH; CDR2 reads LQKENI. This CDR3 contains 16 residues. V was shortened by 5 bases and J by 3 bases, with 19 bases between the two germline ends.